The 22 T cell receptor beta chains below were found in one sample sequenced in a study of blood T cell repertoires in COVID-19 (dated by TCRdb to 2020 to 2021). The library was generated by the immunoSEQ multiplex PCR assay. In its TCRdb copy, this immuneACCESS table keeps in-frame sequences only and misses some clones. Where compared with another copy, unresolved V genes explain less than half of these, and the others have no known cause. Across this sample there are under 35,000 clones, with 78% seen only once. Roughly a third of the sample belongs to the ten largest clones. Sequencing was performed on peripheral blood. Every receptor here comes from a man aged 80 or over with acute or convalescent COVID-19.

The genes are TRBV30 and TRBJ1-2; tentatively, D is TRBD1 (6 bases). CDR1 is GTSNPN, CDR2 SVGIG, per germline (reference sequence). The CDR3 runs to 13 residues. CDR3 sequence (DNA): TGTTCTCTCGAACGGGGGGCCACCCATGGCTACACCTTC. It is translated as CSLERGATHGYTF.

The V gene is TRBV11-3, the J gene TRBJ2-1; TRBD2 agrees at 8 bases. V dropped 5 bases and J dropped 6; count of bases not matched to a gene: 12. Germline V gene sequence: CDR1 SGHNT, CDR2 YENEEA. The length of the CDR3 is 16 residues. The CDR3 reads CASSPTRGLGRNEQFF. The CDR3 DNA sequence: TGTGCCAGCAGCCCAACCAGGGGACTAGGGCGCAATGAGCAGTTCTTC. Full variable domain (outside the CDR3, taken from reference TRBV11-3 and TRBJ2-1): EAGVVQSPRYKIIEKKQPVAFWCNPISGHNTLYWYLQNLGQGPELLIRYENEEAVDDSQLPKDRFSAERLKGVDSTLKIQPAELGDSAVYLCASSPTRGLGRNEQFFGPGTRLTVL.

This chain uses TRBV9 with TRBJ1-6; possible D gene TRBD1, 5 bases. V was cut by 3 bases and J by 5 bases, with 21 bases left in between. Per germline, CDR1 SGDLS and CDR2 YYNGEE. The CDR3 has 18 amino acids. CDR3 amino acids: CASSGNRGGDGNNSPLHF. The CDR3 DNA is TGTGCCAGCAGCGGGAATAGGGGTGGTGACGGAAATAATTCACCCCTCCACTTT.

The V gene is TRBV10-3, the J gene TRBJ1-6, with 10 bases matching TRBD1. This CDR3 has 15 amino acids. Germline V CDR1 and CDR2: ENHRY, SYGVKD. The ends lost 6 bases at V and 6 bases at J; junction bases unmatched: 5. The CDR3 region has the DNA TGTGCCATCAGCGGACAGGGGGGAAGTAATTCACCCCTCCACTTT. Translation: CAISGQGGSNSPLHF.

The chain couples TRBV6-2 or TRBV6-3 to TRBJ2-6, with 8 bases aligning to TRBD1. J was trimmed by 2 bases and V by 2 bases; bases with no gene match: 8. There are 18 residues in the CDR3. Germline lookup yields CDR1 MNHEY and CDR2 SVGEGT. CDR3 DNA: TGTGCCAGCAGTTACGATGGGACAGGTAACCCTGGGGCCAACGTCCTGACTTTC. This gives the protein CASSYDGTGNPGANVLTF.

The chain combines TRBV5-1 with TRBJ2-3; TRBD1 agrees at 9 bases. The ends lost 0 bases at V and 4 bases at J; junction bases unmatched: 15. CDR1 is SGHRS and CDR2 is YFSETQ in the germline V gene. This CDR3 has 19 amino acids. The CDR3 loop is CASSLGTGTGFNVADTQYF. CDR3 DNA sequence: TGCGCCAGCAGCTTGGGAACCGGGACAGGGTTTAATGTAGCAGATACGCAGTATTTT.

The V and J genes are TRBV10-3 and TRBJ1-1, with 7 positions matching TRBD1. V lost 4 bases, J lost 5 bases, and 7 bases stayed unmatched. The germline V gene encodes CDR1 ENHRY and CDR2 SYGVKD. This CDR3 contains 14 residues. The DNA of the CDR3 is TGTGCCATCAGTGCCGGGACAGAGGGAACTGAAGCTTTCTTT. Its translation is CAISAGTEGTEAFF.

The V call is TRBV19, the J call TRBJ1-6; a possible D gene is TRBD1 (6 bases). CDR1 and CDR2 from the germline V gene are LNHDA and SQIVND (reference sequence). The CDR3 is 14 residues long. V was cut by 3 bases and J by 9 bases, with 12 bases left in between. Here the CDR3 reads CASSIGGRGSPLHF. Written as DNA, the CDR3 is TGTGCCAGTAGTATTGGGGGCCGGGGTTCACCCCTCCACTTT.

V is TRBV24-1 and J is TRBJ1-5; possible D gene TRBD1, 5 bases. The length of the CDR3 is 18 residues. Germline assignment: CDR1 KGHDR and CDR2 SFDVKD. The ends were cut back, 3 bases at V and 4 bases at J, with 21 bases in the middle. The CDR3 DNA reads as TGTGCCACCAGTGATCTCGGGGGGTCAATGTTAAGTAATCAGCCCCAGCATTTT. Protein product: CATSDLGGSMLSNQPQHF.

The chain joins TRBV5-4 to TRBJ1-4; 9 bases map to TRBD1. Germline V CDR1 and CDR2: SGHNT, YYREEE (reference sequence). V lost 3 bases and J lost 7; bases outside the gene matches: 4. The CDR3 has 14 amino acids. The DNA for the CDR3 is TGTGCCAGCAGCTCGACAGGGGGGGGTGAAAAACTGTTTTTT. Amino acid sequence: CASSSTGGGEKLFF.

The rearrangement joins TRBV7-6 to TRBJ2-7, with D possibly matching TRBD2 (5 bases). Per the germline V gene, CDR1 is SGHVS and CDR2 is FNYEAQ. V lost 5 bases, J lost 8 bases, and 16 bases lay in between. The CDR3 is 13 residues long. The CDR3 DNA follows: TGTGCCAGCAGCCCCGGACCCACCGGGAAGCAGTACTTC. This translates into CASSPGPTGKQYF.

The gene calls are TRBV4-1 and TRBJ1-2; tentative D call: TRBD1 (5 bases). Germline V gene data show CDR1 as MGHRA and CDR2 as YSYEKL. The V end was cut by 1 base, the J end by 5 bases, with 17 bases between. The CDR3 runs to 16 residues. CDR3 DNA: TGCGCCAGCAGCCAAGGACTGGACACTCTTCGGTATGGCTACACCTTC. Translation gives CASSQGLDTLRYGYTF.

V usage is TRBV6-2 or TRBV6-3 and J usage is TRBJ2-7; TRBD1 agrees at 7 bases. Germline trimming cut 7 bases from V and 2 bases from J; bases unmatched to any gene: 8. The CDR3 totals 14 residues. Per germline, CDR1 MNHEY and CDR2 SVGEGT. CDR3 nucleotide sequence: TGTGCCAGCATCCCACAACAGGGGACCTACGAGCAGTACTTC. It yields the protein CASIPQQGTYEQYF.

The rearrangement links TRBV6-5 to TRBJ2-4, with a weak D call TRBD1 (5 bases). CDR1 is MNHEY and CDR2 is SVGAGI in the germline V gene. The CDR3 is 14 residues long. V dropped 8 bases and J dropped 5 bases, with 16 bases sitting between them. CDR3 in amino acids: CASYKKGQENIQYF. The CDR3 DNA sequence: TGTGCCAGCTATAAAAAGGGGCAGGAAAACATTCAGTACTTC.

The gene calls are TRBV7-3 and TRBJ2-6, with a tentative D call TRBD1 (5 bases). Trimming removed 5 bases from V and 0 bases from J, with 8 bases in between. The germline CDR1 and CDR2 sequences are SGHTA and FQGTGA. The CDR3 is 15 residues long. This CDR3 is CASSPTASGANVLTF. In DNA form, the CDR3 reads TGTGCCAGCAGCCCGACAGCCTCTGGGGCCAACGTCCTGACTTTC.

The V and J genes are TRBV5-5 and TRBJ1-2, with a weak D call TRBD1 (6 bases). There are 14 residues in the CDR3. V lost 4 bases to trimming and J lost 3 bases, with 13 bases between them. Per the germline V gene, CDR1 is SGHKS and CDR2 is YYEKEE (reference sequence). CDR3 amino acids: CASSPAPGDYGYTF. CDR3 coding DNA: TGTGCCAGCAGCCCGGCCCCAGGGGACTATGGCTACACCTTC.

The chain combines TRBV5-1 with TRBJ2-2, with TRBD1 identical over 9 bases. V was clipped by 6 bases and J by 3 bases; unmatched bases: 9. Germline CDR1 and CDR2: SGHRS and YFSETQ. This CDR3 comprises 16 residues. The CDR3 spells CASTPGQGRYTGELFF. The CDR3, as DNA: TGCGCCAGCACCCCCGGACAGGGGCGATACACCGGGGAGCTGTTTTTT. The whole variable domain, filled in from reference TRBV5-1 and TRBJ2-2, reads KAGVTQTPRYLIKTRGQQVTLSCSPISGHRSVSWYQQTPGQGLQFLFEYFSETQRNKGNFPGRFSGRQFSNSRSEMNVSTLELGDSALYLCASTPGQGRYTGELFFGEGSRLTVL.

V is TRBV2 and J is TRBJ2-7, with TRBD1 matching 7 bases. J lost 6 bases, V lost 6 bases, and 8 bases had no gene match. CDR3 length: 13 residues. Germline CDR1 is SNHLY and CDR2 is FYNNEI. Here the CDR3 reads CASSRQGSSEQYF. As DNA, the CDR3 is TGTGCCAGCAGCAGACAGGGTAGTAGCGAGCAGTACTTC.

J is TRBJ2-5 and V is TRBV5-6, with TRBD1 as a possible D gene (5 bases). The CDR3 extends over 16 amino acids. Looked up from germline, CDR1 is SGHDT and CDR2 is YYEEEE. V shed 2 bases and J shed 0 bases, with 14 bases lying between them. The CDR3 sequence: CASSLGAPSYQETQYF. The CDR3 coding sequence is TGTGCCAGCAGCTTAGGGGCCCCGTCGTACCAAGAGACCCAGTACTTC. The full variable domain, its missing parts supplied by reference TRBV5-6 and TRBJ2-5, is DAGVTQSPTHLIKTRGQQVTLRCSPKSGHDTVSWYQQALGQGPQFIFQYYEEEERQRGNFPDRFSGHQFPNYSSELNVNALLLGDSALYLCASSLGAPSYQETQYFGPGTRLLVL.

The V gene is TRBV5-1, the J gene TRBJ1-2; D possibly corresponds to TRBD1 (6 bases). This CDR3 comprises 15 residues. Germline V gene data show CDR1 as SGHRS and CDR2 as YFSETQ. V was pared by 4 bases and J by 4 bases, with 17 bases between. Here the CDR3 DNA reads TGCGCCAGCAGCCAAAGCCCGGACAGCGGCTATGGCTACACCTTC. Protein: CASSQSPDSGYGYTF.

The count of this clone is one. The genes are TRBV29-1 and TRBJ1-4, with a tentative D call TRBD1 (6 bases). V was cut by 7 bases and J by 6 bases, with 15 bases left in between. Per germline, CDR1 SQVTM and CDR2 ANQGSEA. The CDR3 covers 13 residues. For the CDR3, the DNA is TGCAGCGCCCGGCGGGGGGGCGATGAAAAACTGTTTTTT. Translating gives CSARRGGDEKLFF.

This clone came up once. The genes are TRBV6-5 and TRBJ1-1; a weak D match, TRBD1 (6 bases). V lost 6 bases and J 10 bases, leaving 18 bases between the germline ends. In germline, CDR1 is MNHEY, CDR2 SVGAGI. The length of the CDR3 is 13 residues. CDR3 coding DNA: TGTGCCAGCAGGACAGGCTCCCGTCCCCCAGCTTTCTTT. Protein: CASRTGSRPPAFF.